A selection of T cell receptor beta chains follows, all from one sample in a study of PD-L1 blockade in urothelial cancer. Sequencing was performed with immunoSEQ multiplex PCR; in TCRdb, only in-frame clones are kept and a portion is missing. The profile covers nearly 50,000 clones, with roughly 88% appearing a single time and approximately 2% taken by the ten largest. Sequenced here: PBMCs, sampled around atezolizumab (anti-PD-L1) treatment. These receptors all come from a man in his fifties with urothelial cancer. Each CDR3 is given with its conserved first and last residue. Each record gives: V gene, CDR3 protein.

V gene: TRBV7-9; CDR3 protein: CASSSRRGLDTEAFF
V gene: TRBV19; CDR3 protein: CASSIGRDRGEREAFF
V gene: TRBV4-1; CDR3 protein: CASSQAIGAGGDGYTF
V gene: TRBV27; CDR3 protein: CASSLRGGYGYTF
V gene: TRBV4-3; CDR3 protein: CASSQDGLAGHTDTQYF
V gene: TRBV6-5; CDR3 protein: CASSLRGSNEQYF
V gene: TRBV2; CDR3 protein: CASSGTGGPRTGELFF
V gene: TRBV11-2; CDR3 protein: CASSLTVGGTKNIQYF
V gene: TRBV6-5; CDR3 protein: CASSSTSGRYEQYF
V gene: TRBV21-1; CDR3 protein: CASSKVKRREASGEQYF
V gene: TRBV27; CDR3 protein: CASRRWTSGTGELFF
V gene: TRBV19; CDR3 protein: CASSLLAGAVTDTQYF
V gene: TRBV6-4; CDR3 protein: CASGTGTGGDYTF
V gene: TRBV11-2; CDR3 protein: CASSIAGTGQETQYF
V gene: TRBV5-6; CDR3 protein: CASSLDVGRFQETQYF
V gene: TRBV28; CDR3 protein: CASSSPRTGGGTSYEQYF
V gene: TRBV9; CDR3 protein: CASSGPGGGQFF
V gene: TRBV15; CDR3 protein: CATSRDGQTQETQYF
V gene: TRBV5-1; CDR3 protein: CASSLAGEVREKLFF
V gene: TRBV5-1; CDR3 protein: CASSPKVSESSYEQYF
V gene: TRBV7-3; CDR3 protein: CASSYSGGAETQYF
V gene: TRBV5-1; CDR3 protein: CASSFRGSTYEQYF
V gene: TRBV4-3; CDR3 protein: CASSQDRDRGPGGELFF
V gene: TRBV27; CDR3 protein: CASRAQDEQFF
V gene: TRBV4-1; CDR3 protein: CASSQDKPGDGQYF
V gene: TRBV6-1; CDR3 protein: CAIRGPLANYGYTF
V gene: TRBV6-5; CDR3 protein: CASSYSRDYSSIQYF